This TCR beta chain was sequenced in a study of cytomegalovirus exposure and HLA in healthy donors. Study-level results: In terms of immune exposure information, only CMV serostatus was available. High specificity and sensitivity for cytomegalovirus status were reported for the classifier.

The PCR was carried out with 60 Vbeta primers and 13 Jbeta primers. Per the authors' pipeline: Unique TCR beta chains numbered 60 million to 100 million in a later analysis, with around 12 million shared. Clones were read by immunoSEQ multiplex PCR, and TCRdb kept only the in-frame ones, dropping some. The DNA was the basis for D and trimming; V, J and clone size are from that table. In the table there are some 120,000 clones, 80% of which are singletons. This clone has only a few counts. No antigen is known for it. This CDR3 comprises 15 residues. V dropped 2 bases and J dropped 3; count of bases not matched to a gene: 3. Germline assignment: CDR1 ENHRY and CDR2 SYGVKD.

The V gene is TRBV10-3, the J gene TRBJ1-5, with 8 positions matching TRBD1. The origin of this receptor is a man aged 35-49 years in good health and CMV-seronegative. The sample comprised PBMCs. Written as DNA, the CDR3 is TGTGCCATCAGTGAGGGACAGGGAGACAATCAGCCCCAGCATTTT. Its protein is CAISEGQGDNQPQHF.